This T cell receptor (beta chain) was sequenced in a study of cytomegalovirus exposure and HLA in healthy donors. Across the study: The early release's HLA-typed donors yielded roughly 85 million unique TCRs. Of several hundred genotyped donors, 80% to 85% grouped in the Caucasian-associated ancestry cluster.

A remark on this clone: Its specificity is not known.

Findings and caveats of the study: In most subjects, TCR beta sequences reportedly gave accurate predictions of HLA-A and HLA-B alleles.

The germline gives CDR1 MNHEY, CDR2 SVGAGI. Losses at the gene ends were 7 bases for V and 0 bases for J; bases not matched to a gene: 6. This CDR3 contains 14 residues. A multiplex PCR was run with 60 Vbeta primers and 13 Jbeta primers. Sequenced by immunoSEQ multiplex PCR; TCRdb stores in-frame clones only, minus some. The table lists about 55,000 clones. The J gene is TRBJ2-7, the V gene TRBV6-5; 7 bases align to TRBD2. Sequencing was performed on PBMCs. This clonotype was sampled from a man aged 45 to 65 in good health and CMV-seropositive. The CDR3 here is CASKTSSYSYEQYF. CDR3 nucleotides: TGTGCCAGCAAGACTAGCTCCTACTCCTACGAGCAGTACTTC.